Listed below are T cell receptor beta chains from one sample, sequenced in a study of T cell responses to AZD1222 COVID-19 vaccine. Some clones are missing from TCRdb's copy, which holds only in-frame ones; the method was immunoSEQ multiplex PCR. Counted here are approximately 120,000 clones, roughly nine tenths occurring once; the ten biggest clones make up around 7%. This material consisted of peripheral blood, taken on day 0 of AZD1222 vaccination. The receptor source for this set is an adult in good health. CDR3s include the opening cysteine and the closing phenylalanine or tryptophan. D genes are given only for firm matches. For some rows the clone size is stated as once, few or many, or as a class when expanded; others skip it.

v_call: TRBV2
j_call: TRBJ1-5
clone_size: NA
d_call: TRBD1
cdr3_nt: TGTGCCAGCAGCCCGGGACAGGGCCCCAATCAGCCCCAGCATTTT
cdr3_aa: CASSPGQGPNQPQHF

v_call: TRBV15
j_call: TRBJ1-1
clone_size: once
d_call: TRBD1
cdr3_nt: TGTGCCACCAGCCGGAGGACAGGCGGGAGCACTGAAGCTTTCTTT
cdr3_aa: CATSRRTGGSTEAFF

v_call: TRBV10-2
j_call: TRBJ2-5
clone_size: NA
d_call: TRBD2
cdr3_nt: TGCGCCAGCAGCCCTAGCGGGATTATGGAGACCCAGTACTTC
cdr3_aa: CASSPSGIMETQYF

v_call: TRBV5-1
j_call: TRBJ2-5
clone_size: NA
d_call: NA
cdr3_nt: TGCGCCAGCAGCCCTTTTAGTCCCGAAGAGACCCAGTACTTC
cdr3_aa: CASSPFSPEETQYF

v_call: TRBV2
j_call: TRBJ2-7
clone_size: NA
d_call: TRBD1
cdr3_nt: TGTGCCAGCAGAGATACAGGGGGCCCGTTCAACGAGCAGTACTTC
cdr3_aa: CASRDTGGPFNEQYF

v_call: TRBV2
j_call: TRBJ2-5
clone_size: few
d_call: TRBD2
cdr3_nt: TGTGCCAGCAGTGGGGAGGGGCACCTGTACCAAGAGACCCAGTACTTC
cdr3_aa: CASSGEGHLYQETQYF

v_call: TRBV2
j_call: TRBJ1-2
clone_size: once
d_call: NA
cdr3_nt: TGTGCCAGCAGCTCCGGGAGATACTATGGCTACACCTTC
cdr3_aa: CASSSGRYYGYTF

v_call: TRBV28
j_call: TRBJ2-1
clone_size: NA
d_call: NA
cdr3_nt: TGTGCCAGCAGTTCGACAGGTGATGAGCAGTTCTTC
cdr3_aa: CASSSTGDEQFF

v_call: TRBV19
j_call: TRBJ2-5
clone_size: NA
d_call: NA
cdr3_nt: TGTGCCAGTAGTCCGACTCAGAGGGAGACCCAGTACTTC
cdr3_aa: CASSPTQRETQYF

v_call: TRBV5-1
j_call: TRBJ2-5
clone_size: NA
d_call: TRBD2
cdr3_nt: TGCGCCAGCACTCTTCCCGGGACTAGCGGGGCCACGGAGACCCAGTACTTC
cdr3_aa: CASTLPGTSGATETQYF

v_call: TRBV7-3
j_call: TRBJ1-1
clone_size: once
d_call: NA
cdr3_nt: TGTGCCAGCAGCTTATATGGGGGCAACACTGAAGCTTTCTTT
cdr3_aa: CASSLYGGNTEAFF

v_call: TRBV5-1
j_call: TRBJ2-7
clone_size: few
d_call: TRBD2
cdr3_nt: TGCGCCAGCAGCTTGGGGACTAGCTCCCACGAGCAGTACTTC
cdr3_aa: CASSLGTSSHEQYF

v_call: TRBV6-5
j_call: TRBJ2-7
clone_size: NA
d_call: NA
cdr3_nt: TGTGCCAGCAGTTACTCGGGTGGGACGGAGTTGATGGGGCAGTACTTC
cdr3_aa: CASSYSGGTELMGQYF